Detailed here is one T cell receptor beta chain. The protocol was immunoSEQ multiplex PCR, while the TCRdb copy is restricted to in-frame clones and leaves out a portion. Here the sample spans more than 400,000 clones, 90% to 97% being singletons. Germline values: CDR1 MDHEN, CDR2 SYDVKM. This CDR3 spans 15 amino acids. The germline V and J ends were trimmed by 1 base and 2 bases, with 11 bases remaining between them. The data were taken from a study of shared clonotypes between healthy human individuals. Material for sequencing was naive CD4+ T cells sorted from blood. Subset indicated: CD45RA+ positively selected. The origin of this receptor is a woman in her 30s in good health. The V gene is TRBV28, the J gene TRBJ1-2; D ambiguous. The CDR3, as DNA: TGTGCCAGCAGTTTATTAGGTCAGGCGAACTATGGCTACACCTTC. Translating gives CASSLLGQANYGYTF.